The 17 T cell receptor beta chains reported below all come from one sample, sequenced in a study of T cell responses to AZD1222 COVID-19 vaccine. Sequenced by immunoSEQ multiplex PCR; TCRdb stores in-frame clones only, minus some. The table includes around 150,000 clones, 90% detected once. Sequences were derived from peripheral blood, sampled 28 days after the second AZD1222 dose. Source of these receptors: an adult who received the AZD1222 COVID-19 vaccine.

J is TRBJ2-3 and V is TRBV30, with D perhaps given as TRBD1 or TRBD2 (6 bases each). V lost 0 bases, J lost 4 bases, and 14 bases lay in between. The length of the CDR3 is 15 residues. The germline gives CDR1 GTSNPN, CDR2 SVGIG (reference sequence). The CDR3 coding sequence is TGTGCCTGGAGTGTACATAGGGGGGAAGCAGATACGCAGTATTTT. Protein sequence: CAWSVHRGEADTQYF.

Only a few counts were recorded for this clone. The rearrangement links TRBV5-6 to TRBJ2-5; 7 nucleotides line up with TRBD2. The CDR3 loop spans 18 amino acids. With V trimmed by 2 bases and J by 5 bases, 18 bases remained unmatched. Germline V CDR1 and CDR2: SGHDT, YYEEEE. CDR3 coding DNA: TGTGCCAGCAGCTTTTGGGCTAGCGGAAACCGGCGGATGGAGACCCAGTACTTC. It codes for CASSFWASGNRRMETQYF.

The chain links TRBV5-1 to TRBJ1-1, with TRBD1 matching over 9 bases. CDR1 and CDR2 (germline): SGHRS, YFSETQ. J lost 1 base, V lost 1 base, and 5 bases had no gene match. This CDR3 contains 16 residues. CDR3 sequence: CASSLFQGQGNTEAFF. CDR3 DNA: TGCGCCAGCAGCTTGTTCCAGGGACAGGGGAACACTGAAGCTTTCTTT.

This CDR3 is CASAGKAGASRYEQYF. CDR3 sequence (DNA): TGTGCCAGCGCCGGGAAAGCGGGAGCCTCACGCTACGAGCAGTACTTC. This chain uses TRBV9 with TRBJ2-7; 8 bases line up with TRBD2. Germline V gene data show CDR1 as SGDLS and CDR2 as YYNGEE. Trimming removed 7 bases from V and 3 bases from J; junction bases left unmatched: 15. This CDR3 comprises 16 residues.

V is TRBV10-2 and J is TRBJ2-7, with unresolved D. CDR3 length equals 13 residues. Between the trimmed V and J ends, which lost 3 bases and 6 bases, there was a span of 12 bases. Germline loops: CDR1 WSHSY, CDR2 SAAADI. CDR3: CASSEARSGEQYF. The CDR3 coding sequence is TGCGCCAGCAGTGAAGCTAGGTCGGGCGAGCAGTACTTC.

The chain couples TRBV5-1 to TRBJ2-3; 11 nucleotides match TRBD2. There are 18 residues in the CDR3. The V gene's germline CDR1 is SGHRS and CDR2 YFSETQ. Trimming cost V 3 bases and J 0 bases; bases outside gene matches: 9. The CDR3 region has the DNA TGCGCCAGCAGCTGGGTACCGGGACTAGCGGCTAGCACAGATACGCAGTATTTT. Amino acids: CASSWVPGLAASTDTQYF.

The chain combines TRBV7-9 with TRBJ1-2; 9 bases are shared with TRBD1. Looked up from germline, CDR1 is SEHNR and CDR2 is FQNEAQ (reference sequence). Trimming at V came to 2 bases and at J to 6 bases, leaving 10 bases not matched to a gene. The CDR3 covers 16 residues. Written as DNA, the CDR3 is TGTGCCAGCAGCTTATGGATCGTGGACAGGGGAAATGGCTACACCTTC. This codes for CASSLWIVDRGNGYTF.

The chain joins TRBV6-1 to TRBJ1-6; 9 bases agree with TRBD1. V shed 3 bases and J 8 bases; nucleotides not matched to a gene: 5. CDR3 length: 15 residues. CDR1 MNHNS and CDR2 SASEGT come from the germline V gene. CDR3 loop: CASSDDRGRYSPLHF. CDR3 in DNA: TGTGCCAGCAGTGACGACAGGGGGAGGTATTCACCCCTCCACTTT.

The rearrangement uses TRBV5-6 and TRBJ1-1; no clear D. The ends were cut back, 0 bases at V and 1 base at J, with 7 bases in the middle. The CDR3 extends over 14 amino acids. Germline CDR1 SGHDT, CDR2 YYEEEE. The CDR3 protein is CASSLGPQNTEAFF. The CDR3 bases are TGTGCCAGCAGCTTGGGGCCCCAGAACACTGAAGCTTTCTTT.

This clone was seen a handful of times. In nucleotides, the CDR3 is TGTGCCTGGAGTCGATCACTAGCGACCTACAATGAGCAGTTCTTC. It codes for CAWSRSLATYNEQFF. The chain is built from TRBV30 and TRBJ2-1; 7 nucleotides agree with TRBD2. Germline V gives CDR1 GTSNPN, CDR2 SVGIG (reference sequence). This CDR3 has 15 residues. J was trimmed by 2 bases and V by 2 bases; bases with no gene match: 6.

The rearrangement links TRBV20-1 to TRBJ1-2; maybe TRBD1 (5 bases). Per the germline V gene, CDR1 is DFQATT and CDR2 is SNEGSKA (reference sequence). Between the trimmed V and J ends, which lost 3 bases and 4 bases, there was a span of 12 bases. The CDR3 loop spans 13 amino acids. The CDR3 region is CSASDRDSYGYTF. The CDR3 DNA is TGCAGTGCTAGTGACCGCGACAGCTATGGCTACACCTTC.

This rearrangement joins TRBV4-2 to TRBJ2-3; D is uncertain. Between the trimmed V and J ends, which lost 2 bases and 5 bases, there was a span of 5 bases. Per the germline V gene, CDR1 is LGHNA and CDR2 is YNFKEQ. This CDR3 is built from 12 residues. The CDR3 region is CASSQTGDTQYF. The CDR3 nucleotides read TGTGCCAGCAGCCAAACGGGAGATACGCAGTATTTT.

Written as DNA, the CDR3 is TGTGCCAGCAGCCGGGGGGGCAGGGTCAATGAGCAGTTCTTC. As protein: CASSRGGRVNEQFF. The chain links TRBV5-4 to TRBJ2-1; 8 nucleotides align to TRBD2. The V segment lost 4 bases and the J segment 6 bases; nucleotides outside the gene matches: 6. The CDR3 loop spans 14 amino acids. Germline values: CDR1 SGHNT, CDR2 YYREEE (reference sequence). Combining the CDR3 with reference TRBV5-4 and TRBJ2-1 gives the whole variable domain ETGVTQSPTHLIKTRGQQVTLRCSSQSGHNTVSWYQQALGQGPQFIFQYYREEENGRGNFPPRFSGLQFPNYSSELNVNALELDDSALYLCASSRGGRVNEQFFGPGTRLTVL.

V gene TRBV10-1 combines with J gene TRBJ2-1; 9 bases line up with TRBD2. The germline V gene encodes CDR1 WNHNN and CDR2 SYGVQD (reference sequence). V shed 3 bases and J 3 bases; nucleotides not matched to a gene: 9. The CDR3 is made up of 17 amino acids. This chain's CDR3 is CASSEGVSGRFYNEQFF. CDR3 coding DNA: TGCGCCAGCAGTGAAGGTGTTAGCGGGAGATTCTACAATGAGCAGTTCTTC.

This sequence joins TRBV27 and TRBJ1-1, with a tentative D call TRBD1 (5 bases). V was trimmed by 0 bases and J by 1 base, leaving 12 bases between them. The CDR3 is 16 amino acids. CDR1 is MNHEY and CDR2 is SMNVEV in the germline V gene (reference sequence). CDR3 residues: CASSLSRGGSNTEAFF. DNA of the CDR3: TGTGCCAGCAGTTTATCGCGGGGGGGTTCGAACACTGAAGCTTTCTTT.

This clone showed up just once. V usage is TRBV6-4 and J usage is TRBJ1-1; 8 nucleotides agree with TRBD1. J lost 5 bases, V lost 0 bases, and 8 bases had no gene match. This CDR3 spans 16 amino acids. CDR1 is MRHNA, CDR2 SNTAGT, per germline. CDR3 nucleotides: TGTGCCAGCAGTGACTCCGTAGGGACAGGAGGTACTGAAGCTTTCTTT. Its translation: CASSDSVGTGGTEAFF.

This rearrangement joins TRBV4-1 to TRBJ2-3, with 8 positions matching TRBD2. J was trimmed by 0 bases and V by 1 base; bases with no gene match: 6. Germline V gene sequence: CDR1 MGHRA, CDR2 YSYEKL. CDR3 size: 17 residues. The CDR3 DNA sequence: TGCGCCAGCAGCCAAGTATATAGCGGGACTAGCACAGATACGCAGTATTTT. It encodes CASSQVYSGTSTDTQYF.